The TCR beta chain under discussion was sequenced for a study of T cell responses to AZD1222 COVID-19 vaccine. For the study at large: Recipients boosted at about 4 weeks or about 12 weeks are pooled. Whole-study findings and limits: Donors were mostly white British, more females; clonal diversity possibly underestimated. CD4 TCRs linked to vaccination spanned spike, dominating at 160-218 and 743-854. Spike-specific TCR breadth and depth were elevated following two AZD1222 doses.

The V end lost 2 bases, the J end lost 5 bases, and 16 bases lay between the germline ends. Germline loops: CDR1 SGHRS, CDR2 YFSETQ. The CDR3 sequence is 16 residues long. Method: immunoSEQ multiplex PCR; TCRdb's copy keeps in-frame clones and lacks some. The sample has 130,000 or so clones, about 93% seen once; the top ten hold roughly 0.87%. On this clone itself: Its cognate antigen is unknown.

The sequence derives from an adult in good health. Sequenced material: peripheral blood, taken on day 0 of AZD1222 vaccination. V usage is TRBV5-1 and J usage is TRBJ2-2; D possibly matches TRBD1 or TRBD2 (6 bases each). The CDR3 sequence: CASSFYRDWSTGELFF. CDR3 coding DNA: TGCGCCAGCAGCTTTTACAGGGACTGGTCGACCGGGGAGCTGTTTTTT. The full variable domain, its missing parts supplied by reference TRBV5-1 and TRBJ2-2, is KAGVTQTPRYLIKTRGQQVTLSCSPISGHRSVSWYQQTPGQGLQFLFEYFSETQRNKGNFPGRFSGRQFSNSRSEMNVSTLELGDSALYLCASSFYRDWSTGELFFGEGSRLTVL.